This entry lists 5 T cell receptor beta chains sequenced from one sample in a study of blood T cell repertoires in COVID-19. TCRdb's table, derived via immunoSEQ multiplex PCR, lists solely in-frame clones and lacks some. The data contain 350,000 to 400,000 clones, approximately 86% of them singletons. Material for sequencing was peripheral blood. These receptors came from a woman aged 60-70 years with COVID-19, enrolled during active disease.

The J gene is TRBJ1-1, the V gene TRBV6-5, with D uncertain. Per germline, CDR1 MNHEY and CDR2 SVGAGI. Trimming left V 0 bases short and J 0 bases short, with 11 bases between. The CDR3 sequence is 16 residues long. In nucleotides, the CDR3 is TGTGCCAGCAGTTACTCGACGAGGGTTGTGAACACTGAAGCTTTCTTT. Encoded protein: CASSYSTRVVNTEAFF.

A single count supports this clone. The rearrangement links TRBV20-1 to TRBJ2-5, with a possible D match to TRBD1 (5 bases). The CDR3 is 13 residues long. Trimming shortened V by 3 bases and J by 4 bases, and 12 bases separated the two germline ends. Germline assignment: CDR1 DFQATT and CDR2 SNEGSKA (reference sequence). The CDR3 sequence is CSASPRARETQYF. CDR3 nucleotide sequence: TGCAGTGCTAGTCCCAGGGCTCGAGAGACCCAGTACTTC.

The J gene is TRBJ2-1, the V gene TRBV9, with 9 bases fitting TRBD2. The CDR3 contains 16 residues. Looked up from germline, CDR1 is SGDLS and CDR2 is YYNGEE. Trimming cost V 0 bases and J 4 bases; bases outside gene matches: 5. The CDR3 region has the DNA TGTGCCAGCAGCGTAGGGGTAGCGGGGGTTTACAATGAGCAGTTCTTC. Translating gives CASSVGVAGVYNEQFF.

This chain uses TRBV29-1 with TRBJ2-2, with 9 bases aligning to TRBD2. Germline CDR1 SQVTM, CDR2 ANQGSEA. Germline trimming cut 4 bases from V and 4 bases from J; bases unmatched to any gene: 4. The CDR3 loop spans 14 amino acids. The CDR3 is CSVVSGGVTGELFF. The CDR3 nucleotides are TGCAGCGTTGTTAGCGGGGGAGTCACCGGGGAGCTGTTTTTT.

This clone has a handful of counts. The V call is TRBV29-1, the J call TRBJ2-3, with D possibly TRBD2 on 5 matching bases. Trimming cost V 7 bases and J 8 bases, with 16 bases left between them. In germline, CDR1 is SQVTM, CDR2 ANQGSEA. CDR3 length: 12 amino acids. The CDR3 bases are TGCAGCGACGGTCAAGGGAGCGGTACGCAGTATTTT. This sequence encodes CSDGQGSGTQYF.